Described below is a single TCR beta chain sequence and its context. Its antigen is currently unknown. This record belongs to a study of monozygotic twins with cystic fibrosis. Trimming removed 6 bases from V and 0 bases from J, with 14 bases in between. The CDR3 covers 15 residues. Germline-derived CDR1 and CDR2 are MNHNY and SVGAGI (reference sequence). General study points: Monozygotic CF twins shared more identical nucleotide clonotypes than unrelated patients. No link emerged between shared CDR3 counts and age, concordance or severity.

Sequencing used immunoSEQ multiplex PCR; TCRdb keeps in-frame clones, though not all of them. The table has 9,500 to 13,000 clones, 99% seen once. This rearrangement joins TRBV6-6 to TRBJ1-2; D is perhaps TRBD1 (6 bases). The sequence derives from a man aged 18 to 30 with cystic fibrosis. The source material was blood. The chain's CDR3 is CASSTGTYPNYGYTF. The CDR3 bases are TGTGCCAGCAGCACCGGGACATATCCTAACTATGGCTACACCTTC.